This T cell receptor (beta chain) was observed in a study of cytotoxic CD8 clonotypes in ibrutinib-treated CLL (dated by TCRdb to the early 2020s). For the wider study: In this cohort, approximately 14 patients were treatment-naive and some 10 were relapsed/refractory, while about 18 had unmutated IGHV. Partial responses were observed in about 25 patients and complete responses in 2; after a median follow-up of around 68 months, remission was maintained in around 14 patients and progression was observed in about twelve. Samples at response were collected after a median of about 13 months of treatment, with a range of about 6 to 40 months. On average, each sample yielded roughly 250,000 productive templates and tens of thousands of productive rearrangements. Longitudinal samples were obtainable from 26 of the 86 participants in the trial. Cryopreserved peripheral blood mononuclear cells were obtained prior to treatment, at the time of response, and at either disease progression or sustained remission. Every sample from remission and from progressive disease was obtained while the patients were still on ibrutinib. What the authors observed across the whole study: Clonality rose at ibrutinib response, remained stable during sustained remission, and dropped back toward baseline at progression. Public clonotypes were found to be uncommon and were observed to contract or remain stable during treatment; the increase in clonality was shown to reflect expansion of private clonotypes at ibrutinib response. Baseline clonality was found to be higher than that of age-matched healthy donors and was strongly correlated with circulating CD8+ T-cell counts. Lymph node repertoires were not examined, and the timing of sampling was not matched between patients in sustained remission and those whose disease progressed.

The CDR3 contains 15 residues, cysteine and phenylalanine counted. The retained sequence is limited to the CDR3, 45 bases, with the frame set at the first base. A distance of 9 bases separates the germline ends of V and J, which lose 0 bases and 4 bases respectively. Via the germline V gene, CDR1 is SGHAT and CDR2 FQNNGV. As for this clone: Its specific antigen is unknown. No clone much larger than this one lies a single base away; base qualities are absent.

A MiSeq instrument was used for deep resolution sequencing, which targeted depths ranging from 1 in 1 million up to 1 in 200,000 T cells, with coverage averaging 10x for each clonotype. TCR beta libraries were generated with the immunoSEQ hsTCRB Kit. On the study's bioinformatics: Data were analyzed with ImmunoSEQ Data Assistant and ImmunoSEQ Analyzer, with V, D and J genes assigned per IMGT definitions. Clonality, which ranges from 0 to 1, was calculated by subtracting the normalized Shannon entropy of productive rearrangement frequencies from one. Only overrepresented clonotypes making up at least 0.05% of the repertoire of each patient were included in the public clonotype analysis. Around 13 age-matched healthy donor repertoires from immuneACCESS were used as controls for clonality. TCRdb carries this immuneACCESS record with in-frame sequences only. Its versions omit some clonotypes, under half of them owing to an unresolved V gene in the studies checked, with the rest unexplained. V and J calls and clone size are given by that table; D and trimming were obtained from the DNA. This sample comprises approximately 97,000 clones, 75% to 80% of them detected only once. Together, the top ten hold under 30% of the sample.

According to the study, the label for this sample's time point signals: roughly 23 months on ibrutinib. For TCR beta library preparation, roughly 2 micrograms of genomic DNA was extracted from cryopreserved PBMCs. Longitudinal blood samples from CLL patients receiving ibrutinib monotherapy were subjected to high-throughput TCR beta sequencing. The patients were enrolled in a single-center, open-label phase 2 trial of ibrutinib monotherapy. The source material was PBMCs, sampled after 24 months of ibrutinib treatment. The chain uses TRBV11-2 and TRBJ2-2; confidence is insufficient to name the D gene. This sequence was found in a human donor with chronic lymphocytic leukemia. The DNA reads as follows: TGTGCCAGCAGCTTAGAAATGACCCTCACCGGGGAGCTGTTTTTT. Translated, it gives CASSLEMTLTGELFF.